Following are 14 T cell receptor beta chains from one sample sequenced in a study of PD-1 blockade in classical Hodgkin lymphoma. Time point of the sample: cycle 4 day 1 (C4D1), after around six weeks of nivolumab. The patients all showed relapse after autologous stem cell transplantation, while their brentuximab vedotin exposure varied. CD4+ T cells were purified from thawed PBMCs by negative selection. Clones were read by immunoSEQ multiplex PCR, and TCRdb kept only the in-frame ones, dropping some. The table shows 25,000 or so clones, with about 85% occurring only once. Sequencing was performed on CD4+ T cells from blood, taken before the fourth cycle of nivolumab. The receptors were sampled from a human donor with classical Hodgkin lymphoma.

The chain combines TRBV27 with TRBJ1-5, with 7 bases matching TRBD1. J was trimmed by 4 bases and V by 8 bases; bases with no gene match: 11. From germline, CDR1 is MNHEY and CDR2 SMNVEV (reference sequence). This CDR3 is built from 15 residues. CDR3 amino acids: CASRGQPRENQPQHF. The CDR3 nucleotides are TGTGCCAGCCGGGGACAGCCCCGGGAGAATCAGCCCCAGCATTTT.

V and J are TRBV7-9 and TRBJ2-7, with D unresolved. V gave up 5 bases and J gave up 0 bases, with 8 bases separating them. The CDR3 contains 13 residues. From germline, CDR1 is SEHNR and CDR2 FQNEAQ (reference sequence). The CDR3 reads CASSPTISYEQYF. CDR3 DNA sequence: TGTGCCAGCAGCCCTACTATCTCCTACGAGCAGTACTTC. The variable domain in full, completed from reference TRBV7-9 and TRBJ2-7, reads DTGVSQNPRHKITKRGQNVTFRCDPISEHNRLYWYRQTLGQGPEFLTYFQNEAQLEKSRLLSDRFSAERPKGSFSTLEIQRTEQGDSAMYLCASSPTISYEQYFGPGTRLTVT.

This chain connects TRBV14 to TRBJ2-4; D may match TRBD1 or TRBD2 (5 bases each). V was cut by 4 bases and J by 6 bases, with 10 bases left in between. The germline V gene has CDR1 SGHDN and CDR2 FVKESK. The CDR3 length is 13 residues. CDR3 nucleotide sequence: TGTGCCAGCAGCCTAGATGGGGGAAACATTCAGTACTTC. It is translated as CASSLDGGNIQYF.

The chain is built from TRBV18 and TRBJ1-2, with 8 bases matching TRBD1. The CDR3 loop spans 14 amino acids. J lost 0 bases, V lost 3 bases, and 0 bases had no gene match. Germline V gives CDR1 KGHSH, CDR2 LQKENI. CDR3 in amino acids: CASSPDRANYGYTF. The CDR3 coding sequence is TGTGCCAGCTCACCGGACAGGGCTAACTATGGCTACACCTTC.

The rearrangement joins TRBV21-1 to TRBJ2-6. TRBV21-1 is a pseudogene. The CDR3 has 16 residues. The CDR3 DNA is TGTGCCAGCAGCAAAGTTGGGGGTTCTGGGGCCAACGTCCTGACTTTC. This gives the protein CASSKVGGSGANVLTF.

J is TRBJ2-1 and V is TRBV15; TRBD2 aligns across 9 bases. The trim removed 3 bases at V and 11 bases at J, leaving 8 bases unmatched. Germline loops: CDR1 LNHNV, CDR2 YYDKDF (reference sequence). The CDR3 is 14 amino acids. CDR3 DNA: TGTGCCACCAGCAGCGAGGGTAGCGGGAGTAAGCAGTTCTTC. As protein: CATSSEGSGSKQFF.

The chain employs TRBV11-2 and TRBJ1-2, with D perhaps matching TRBD1 (5 bases). The CDR3 sequence is 16 residues long. V was cut by 5 bases and J by 3 bases, with 19 bases left in between. Germline CDR1 SGHAT, CDR2 FQNNGV. CDR3 sequence: CASSKGRGQGDYGYTF. The DNA of the CDR3 is TGTGCCAGCAGCAAAGGGAGGGGCCAAGGCGACTATGGCTACACCTTC.

The rearrangement links TRBV6-1 to TRBJ1-1; no clear D. V shed 1 base and J shed 9 bases, with 15 bases lying between them. The germline gives CDR1 MNHNS, CDR2 SASEGT. There are 14 residues in the CDR3. Written as DNA, the CDR3 is TGTGCCAGCAGTGAAGTGAGGTCTAGGCTGAAAGCTTTCTTT. This encodes CASSEVRSRLKAFF.

V usage is TRBV19 and J usage is TRBJ2-2, with D maybe TRBD2 (5 bases). In germline, CDR1 is LNHDA, CDR2 SQIVND (reference sequence). The CDR3 covers 15 residues. V shed 7 bases and J shed 7 bases, with 19 bases lying between them. CDR3 DNA: TGTGCCAGTACCTACCCCCGACAACGGGGCGGGGAGCTGTTTTTT. Its translation: CASTYPRQRGGELFF.

This clone has just a few counts. The V and J genes are TRBV2 and TRBJ1-2; D is perhaps TRBD1 (6 bases). V lost 6 bases, J lost 8 bases, and 16 bases lay in between. Germline V gene sequence: CDR1 SNHLY, CDR2 FYNNEI. The CDR3 runs 13 residues. DNA of the CDR3: TGTGCCAGCAGGCCCACAGGGATGAGGGGCTACACCTTC. The encoded protein is CASRPTGMRGYTF.

J is TRBJ2-4 and V is TRBV5-5; 7 bases line up with TRBD2. Germline CDR1 SGHKS, CDR2 YYEKEE (reference sequence). V trimming: 0 bases; J trimming: 0 bases; junction bases outside the gene matches: 6. CDR3 size: 17 residues. The CDR3 region is CASSLGERGEAKNIQYF. DNA of the CDR3: TGTGCCAGCAGCTTGGGGGAGCGGGGAGAAGCCAAAAACATTCAGTACTTC.

V usage is TRBV7-2 and J usage is TRBJ1-2, with D unclear. The CDR3 is 14 residues long. Germline V CDR1 and CDR2: SGHTA, FQGNSA. V was shortened by 0 bases and J by 0 bases, with 5 bases between the two germline ends. CDR3 residues: CASSLARANYGYTF. The CDR3 nucleotides read TGTGCCAGCAGCTTAGCCAGAGCTAACTATGGCTACACCTTC.

The chain uses TRBV30 and TRBJ2-3, with 12 bases identical to TRBD2. V lost 3 bases and J lost 8; bases outside the gene matches: 9. CDR3 size: 15 residues. Germline V CDR1 and CDR2: GTSNPN, SVGIG (reference sequence). CDR3 sequence reads: CAWRETSGRLVTQYF. The CDR3 nucleotides read TGTGCCTGGAGGGAAACTAGCGGGAGGTTGGTTACGCAGTATTTT.

The CDR3 DNA follows: TGTGCCAGCAGCCGATTGGGGGGCTTCCATGAGCAGTTCTTC. Translated: CASSRLGGFHEQFF. The rearrangement joins TRBV6-5 to TRBJ2-1; D possibly uses TRBD1 or TRBD2 (6 bases each). The germline V and J ends were trimmed by 6 bases and 8 bases, with 17 bases remaining between them. The CDR3 has 14 amino acids. The V gene's germline CDR1 is MNHEY and CDR2 SVGAGI.